Listed below are T cell receptor beta chains from one sample, sequenced in a study of Ad26.COV2.S vaccination and SARS-CoV-2 variants. Produced via immunoSEQ multiplex PCR; TCRdb's table is partial and in-frame only. The sample holds roughly 100,000 clones; over 70% are singletons and the top ten take 17%. The sample was peripheral blood, taken after recovery from COVID-19. All receptors derive from a human donor who had recovered from COVID-19. The CDR3 runs from the conserved cysteine through the conserved F or W. D genes are given only for firm matches. Size values are once, few and many counts, or a class for expanded clones, and some rows have none.

TRBJ2-3 | 15 | NA | TRBV27 | NA | CASSARRGSTDTQYF | TGTGCCAGCAGCGCCAGGAGGGGTAGCACAGATACGCAGTATTTT
TRBJ1-6 | 14 | TRBD1 | TRBV5-6 | NA | CASSFRDSHSPLHF | TGTGCCAGCAGCTTCCGGGACAGTCATTCACCCCTCCACTTT
TRBJ1-3 | 14 | TRBD1 | TRBV6-2/TRBV6-3 | NA | CASSFTTGVDTIYF | TGTGCCAGCAGTTTCACAACAGGGGTCGACACCATATATTTT
TRBJ2-1 | 17 | NA | TRBV14 | NA | CASSQDDSWGGDNEQFF | TGTGCCAGCAGCCAAGACGATAGCTGGGGCGGAGACAATGAGCAGTTCTTC
TRBJ2-6 | 15 | NA | TRBV5-4 | NA | CASSPSQVGANVLTF | TGTGCCAGCAGCCCCTCGCAGGTCGGGGCCAACGTCCTGACTTTC
TRBJ1-2 | 12 | TRBD1 | TRBV29-1 | NA | CSVPDRGSGYTF | TGCAGCGTTCCTGACAGGGGGAGTGGCTACACCTTC
TRBJ1-5 | 15 | NA | TRBV30 | NA | CAWSVRGNLNQPQHF | TGTGCCTGGAGTGTACGCGGGAACCTCAATCAGCCCCAGCATTTT
TRBJ1-1 | 16 | TRBD1 | TRBV9 | NA | CASSPRTGWTNTEAFF | TGTGCCAGCAGCCCACGGACAGGGTGGACGAACACTGAAGCTTTCTTT
TRBJ1-1 | 12 | NA | TRBV3-1/TRBV3-2 | once | CASSQADTEAFF | TGTGCCAGCAGCCAAGCAGACACTGAAGCTTTCTTT
TRBJ2-3 | 11 | NA | TRBV6-5 | once | CAGGGTDTQYF | TGTGCCGGAGGAGGCACAGATACGCAGTATTTT
TRBJ1-4 | 15 | NA | TRBV5-1 | NA | CASSLRHDGNEKLFF | TGCGCCAGCAGCTTGAGGCATGATGGAAATGAAAAACTGTTTTTT
TRBJ2-7 | 15 | TRBD2 | TRBV11-1 | NA | CASSFGAGGSYEQYF | TGTGCCAGCAGCTTCGGAGCGGGGGGTTCCTACGAGCAGTACTTC
TRBJ1-1 | 15 | NA | TRBV2 | NA | CASSERGRGNTEAFF | TGTGCCAGCAGTGAAAGGGGACGAGGGAACACTGAAGCTTTCTTT
TRBJ2-7 | 15 | NA | TRBV7-9 | few | CASSLVGEYSYEQYF | TGTGCCAGCAGCTTAGTGGGCGAATATTCCTACGAGCAGTACTTC
TRBJ2-2 | 17 | TRBD2 | TRBV5-1 | NA | CASSSEPSGGNTGELFF | TGCGCCAGCAGCTCGGAACCTAGCGGGGGGAACACCGGGGAGCTGTTTTTT
TRBJ2-1 | 16 | NA | TRBV5-1 | few | CASSLERRAIYNEQFF | TGCGCCAGCAGCCTCGAAAGACGGGCCATCTACAATGAGCAGTTCTTC
TRBJ2-1 | 17 | TRBD2 | TRBV7-6 | NA | CASSYDPTSGGLNEQFF | TGTGCCAGCAGCTACGACCCAACTAGCGGGGGGCTCAATGAGCAGTTCTTC
TRBJ1-3 | 15 | NA | TRBV6-5 | NA | CASQAFRGNGNTIYF | TGTGCCAGCCAAGCCTTTAGGGGAAATGGAAACACCATATATTTT
TRBJ2-1 | 11 | TRBD1 | TRBV5-1 | many | CASSSTGRQFF | TGCGCCAGCAGCTCGACAGGGAGGCAGTTCTTC
TRBJ1-2 | 14 | TRBD1 | TRBV27 | NA | CASSFHRQGAGYTF | TGTGCCAGCAGTTTCCACCGACAGGGTGCTGGCTACACCTTC
TRBJ1-4 | 15 | NA | TRBV15 | NA | CATSGGGSTNEKLFF | TGTGCCACCAGCGGGGGGGGGTCAACTAATGAAAAACTGTTTTTT
TRBJ2-1 | 11 | NA | TRBV28 | NA | CASLLGNEQFF | TGTGCCAGCCTCCTAGGCAATGAGCAGTTCTTC
TRBJ2-7 | 14 | NA | TRBV6-5 | NA | CASSFGGTGYEQYF | TGTGCCAGCAGTTTCGGGGGCACTGGCTACGAGCAGTACTTC
TRBJ1-6 | 12 | NA | TRBV19 | NA | CASSIEGRTLHF | TGTGCCAGTAGTATAGAGGGCCGCACCCTCCACTTT
TRBJ2-1 | 14 | NA | TRBV25-1 | once | CASMVGGRVNEQFF | TGTGCCAGCATGGTCGGGGGGCGGGTCAATGAGCAGTTCTTC
TRBJ2-1 | 14 | TRBD2 | TRBV5-1 | few | CASSWTSSYNEQFF | TGCGCCAGCAGCTGGACTAGCTCCTACAATGAGCAGTTCTTC
TRBJ1-3 | 17 | TRBD1 | TRBV5-1 | NA | CASSRRDSRTSGNTIYF | TGCGCCAGCAGCAGGAGGGACAGTCGAACCTCTGGAAACACCATATATTTT
TRBJ2-5 | 13 | TRBD1 | TRBV6-2/TRBV6-3 | few | CASSRGQQETQYF | TGTGCCAGCAGTCGGGGACAGCAAGAGACCCAGTACTTC
TRBJ1-1 | 12 | NA | TRBV2 | NA | CASSVRDTEAFF | TGTGCCAGCAGTGTAAGGGACACTGAAGCTTTCTTT
TRBJ2-2 | 13 | NA | TRBV28 | NA | CATPGPNTGELFF | TGTGCCACCCCTGGGCCGAACACCGGGGAGCTGTTTTTT
TRBJ2-3 | 16 | TRBD2 | TRBV4-1 | NA | CASSLNSGGLTDTQYF | TGCGCCAGCAGCCTAAATAGCGGGGGCCTCACAGATACGCAGTATTTT
TRBJ1-4 | 12 | NA | TRBV29-1 | NA | CSVERGTEKLFF | TGCAGCGTTGAACGGGGGACCGAAAAACTGTTTTTT
TRBJ2-5 | 16 | NA | TRBV5-4 | NA | CASSSQILAVQETQYF | TGTGCCAGCAGCTCCCAAATACTAGCAGTCCAAGAGACCCAGTACTTC
TRBJ1-4 | 14 | TRBD1 | TRBV7-9 | NA | CASSFRTGDEKLFF | TGTGCCAGCAGCTTCCGGACAGGGGATGAAAAACTGTTTTTT
TRBJ1-2 | 15 | NA | TRBV4-1 | NA | CASSTSTSTNYGYTF | TGCGCCAGCTCGACCTCGACATCGACTAACTATGGCTACACCTTC
TRBJ1-2 | 15 | NA | TRBV6-2/TRBV6-3 | NA | CASSNPGGSVGGYTF | TGTGCCAGCAGTAACCCTGGGGGATCCGTCGGGGGCTACACCTTC
TRBJ2-7 | 14 | TRBD1 | TRBV6-5 | NA | CASRRPTGSYEQYF | TGTGCCAGCCGACGACCGACAGGGTCCTACGAGCAGTACTTC
TRBJ1-1 | 15 | NA | TRBV28 | once | CASSKIPRGSTEAFF | TGTGCCAGCAGTAAAATCCCGAGAGGGTCCACTGAAGCTTTCTTT
TRBJ1-5 | 17 | NA | TRBV28 | NA | CASSLRLGTVSNQPQHF | TGTGCCAGCAGTTTAAGGTTGGGCACAGTAAGCAATCAGCCCCAGCATTTT
TRBJ2-7 | 13 | NA | TRBV6-5 | NA | CASGGTGSNEQYF | TGTGCCAGCGGGGGTACGGGGAGCAACGAGCAGTACTTC
TRBJ2-3 | 11 | TRBD2 | TRBV5-6 | few | CASTTGTSVYF | TGTGCCAGCACCACCGGGACTAGCGTGTATTTT
TRBJ2-3 | 17 | TRBD2 | TRBV3-1/TRBV3-2 | NA | CASSLWTSGGGEDTQYF | TGTGCCAGCAGCCTCTGGACTAGCGGGGGAGGTGAAGATACGCAGTATTTT
TRBJ1-6 | 14 | NA | TRBV19 | NA | CASTPGPYNSPLHF | TGTGCCAGTACGCCAGGGCCCTATAATTCACCCCTCCACTTT
TRBJ1-2 | 15 | NA | TRBV30 | NA | CASRSRATANYGYTF | TGTGCCTCCCGGAGTAGGGCTACAGCTAACTATGGCTACACCTTC
TRBJ2-7 | 14 | NA | TRBV29-1 | NA | CSVQQRGGAYEQYF | TGCAGCGTTCAACAACGAGGGGGGGCCTACGAGCAGTACTTC
TRBJ1-3 | 15 | NA | TRBV5-6 | few | CASSVDRLPGNTIYF | TGTGCCAGCAGCGTTGACAGATTACCCGGAAACACCATATATTTT
TRBJ2-2 | 14 | TRBD2 | TRBV27 | NA | CASQRGGRIGELFF | TGTGCCAGCCAACGGGGGGGCCGGATCGGGGAGCTGTTTTTT
TRBJ1-6 | 13 | NA | TRBV2 | NA | CASRQGIDSPLHF | TGTGCCAGCAGACAGGGAATTGATTCACCCCTCCACTTT
TRBJ1-6 | 14 | TRBD1 | TRBV29-1 | NA | CSVSGDRVNSPLHF | TGCAGCGTTTCAGGGGACAGGGTTAATTCACCCCTCCACTTT
TRBJ1-4 | 14 | TRBD1 | TRBV19 | NA | CASSTTGGGEKLFF | TGTGCCAGTAGTACGACAGGGGGCGGTGAAAAACTGTTTTTT
TRBJ2-7 | 15 | NA | TRBV27 | NA | CASSFLSYCVHEQYF | TGTGCCAGCAGTTTCTTGAGTTATTGCGTTCACGAGCAGTACTTC
TRBJ1-2 | 15 | TRBD1 | TRBV4-3 | NA | CASSGTGGTNYGYTF | TGCGCCAGCAGTGGTACAGGGGGAACTAACTATGGCTACACCTTC
TRBJ2-1 | 14 | TRBD2 | TRBV6-6 | NA | CASSYPGGAHEQFF | TGTGCCAGCAGTTACCCCGGGGGGGCCCATGAGCAGTTCTTC
TRBJ1-2 | 16 | TRBD1 | TRBV29-1 | NA | CSVEPGGEPSNYGYTF | TGCAGCGTTGAACCAGGGGGCGAACCCTCTAACTATGGCTACACCTTC
TRBJ1-2 | 13 | TRBD1 | TRBV5-1 | few | CASSLRQGDGYTF | TGCGCCAGCAGCTTAAGACAGGGAGATGGCTACACCTTC
TRBJ2-2 | 13 | NA | TRBV2 | NA | CASSVRNTGELFF | TGTGCCAGCAGTGTCAGGAACACCGGGGAGCTGTTTTTT
TRBJ1-1 | 16 | NA | TRBV7-9 | NA | CASSLASNEWFTEAFF | TGTGCCAGCAGCTTGGCGTCTAATGAGTGGTTCACTGAAGCTTTCTTT
TRBJ1-2 | 16 | TRBD1 | TRBV3-1/TRBV3-2 | NA | CASSQEREGATYGYTF | TGTGCCAGCAGCCAAGAAAGGGAGGGGGCCACCTATGGCTACACCTTC
TRBJ2-3 | 14 | TRBD2 | TRBV11-3 | NA | CASSLEAGSDTQYF | TGTGCCAGCAGCTTAGAAGCGGGATCAGATACGCAGTATTTT